The rows below give T cell receptor beta chains drawn from one sample of a study of early T cells in non-severe SARS-CoV-2 infection. A single record per CDR3 protein comes from TCRdb applying MiXCR to the 5' RACE reads. Of 50,000 or so distinct CDR3 sequences listed, about 10% are singletons. The sample consisted of whole blood. Receptor source: an adult who was a healthcare worker with PCR-confirmed SARS-CoV-2 infection or an uninfected control (not recorded which). Both conserved end residues are part of each CDR3. A D gene is named only where the DNA matches it firmly. Not all rows give a size; the values are once, few, many and, for expanded clones, a class.

CDR3: CAWRLPGLAEAFF
DNA: TGTGCCTGGAGATTACCGGGGCTAGCTGAAGCTTTCTTT
J: TRBJ1-1
D: .
V: TRBV30
size: many

CDR3: CATSERPSGRVGDTQYF
DNA: TGTGCCACCAGTGAAAGACCTAGCGGGAGGGTTGGAGATACGCAGTATTTT
J: TRBJ2-3
D: TRBD2
V: TRBV24-1
size: many

CDR3: CASKGGTGGGHGYTF
DNA: TGTGCCAGCAAGGGCGGGACAGGGGGCGGTCATGGCTACACCTTC
J: TRBJ1-2
D: TRBD1
V: TRBV28
size: .

CDR3: CASSLFRNNSPLHF
DNA: TGTGCCAGCAGTTTGTTCAGGAATAATTCACCCCTCCACTTT
J: TRBJ1-6
D: .
V: TRBV28
size: few

CDR3: CASSTGLAETDTQYF
DNA: TGTGCCAGCAGTACCGGACTAGCGGAAACAGATACGCAGTATTTT
J: TRBJ2-3
D: TRBD2
V: TRBV27
size: .

CDR3: CASSFRFQGVGYGYTF
DNA: TGTGCCAGCAGTTTTCGATTTCAGGGAGTTGGGTATGGCTACACCTTC
J: TRBJ1-2
D: .
V: TRBV12-3/TRBV12-4
size: many

CDR3: CASSLPRTWGNSPLHF
DNA: TGTGCCAGCAGTCTACCTAGGACCTGGGGGAATTCACCCCTCCACTTT
J: TRBJ1-6
D: .
V: TRBV27
size: many

CDR3: CSVAGSGNTIYF
DNA: TGCAGCGTTGCAGGGAGTGGAAACACCATATATTTT
J: TRBJ1-3
D: .
V: TRBV29-1
size: .

CDR3: CASSYTSGRASYEQYF
DNA: TGTGCCAGCAGCTACACTAGCGGGAGGGCCTCCTACGAGCAGTACTTC
J: TRBJ2-7
D: TRBD2
V: TRBV13
size: few

CDR3: CASSQEGGYEQYF
DNA: TGCGCCAGCAGCCAAGAGGGGGGCTACGAGCAGTACTTC
J: TRBJ2-7
D: .
V: TRBV4-3
size: .

CDR3: CASRSGTAEETQYF
DNA: TGTGCCAGCAGGTCGGGGACAGCAGAAGAGACCCAGTACTTC
J: TRBJ2-5
D: TRBD1
V: TRBV11-2
size: few

CDR3: CASSPRDPVADTQYF
DNA: TGTGCCAGCAGCCCCCGGGACCCCGTCGCAGATACGCAGTATTTT
J: TRBJ2-3
D: .
V: TRBV11-1
size: .

CDR3: CASSFGQGEGKTQYF
DNA: TGTGCCAGCAGCTTTGGACAGGGGGAGGGAAAGACCCAGTACTTC
J: TRBJ2-5
D: TRBD1
V: TRBV5-5
size: many

CDR3: CASSSRLTGGRNEQFF
DNA: TGTGCCAGCAGTTCCAGGCTGACGGGAGGAAGGAATGAGCAGTTCTTC
J: TRBJ2-1
D: TRBD2
V: TRBV12-3/TRBV12-4
size: .

CDR3: CASSLISPPYEQYF
DNA: TGTGCCAGCAGCCTAATCTCACCCCCCTACGAGCAGTACTTC
J: TRBJ2-7
D: .
V: TRBV28
size: few

CDR3: CASSTGSSSTEAFF
DNA: TGTGCCAGCAGCACAGGGTCGAGCTCCACTGAAGCTTTCTTT
J: TRBJ1-1
D: .
V: TRBV7-8
size: many

CDR3: CASSQDFVGKNIQYF
DNA: TGCGCCAGCAGCCAAGACTTCGTTGGCAAAAACATTCAGTACTTC
J: TRBJ2-4
D: .
V: TRBV4-3
size: many

CDR3: CASSREWYNEQFF
DNA: TGTGCCAGCAGCCGCGAGTGGTACAATGAGCAGTTCTTC
J: TRBJ2-1
D: .
V: TRBV7-8
size: .

CDR3: CASSLDGTSTDTQYF
DNA: TGCGCCAGCAGCTTGGACGGGACTAGCACAGATACGCAGTATTTT
J: TRBJ2-3
D: .
V: TRBV5-1
size: medium-sized

CDR3: CSARPPGHNTGELFF
DNA: TGCAGTGCCAGACCCCCGGGACATAACACCGGGGAGCTGTTTTTT
J: TRBJ2-2
D: .
V: TRBV20-1
size: many

CDR3: CASSQVIGQDYEQYF
DNA: TGCGCCAGCAGCCAAGTAATCGGACAGGACTACGAGCAGTACTTC
J: TRBJ2-7
D: TRBD1
V: TRBV4-3
size: few

CDR3: CSARDHKDYGYTF
DNA: TGCAGTGCTAGAGATCATAAAGACTATGGCTACACCTTC
J: TRBJ1-2
D: .
V: TRBV20-1
size: few

CDR3: CASSLYYGYTF
DNA: TGTGCCAGCAGTTTATATTATGGCTACACCTTC
J: TRBJ1-2
D: .
V: TRBV28
size: many

CDR3: CSVSTGGSTDTQYF
DNA: TGCAGCGTTTCCACAGGGGGCAGCACAGATACGCAGTATTTT
J: TRBJ2-3
D: TRBD1
V: TRBV29-1
size: few

CDR3: CAMGQGSYEQYF
DNA: TGTGCCATGGGACAGGGGAGCTACGAGCAGTACTTC
J: TRBJ2-7
D: TRBD1
V: TRBV10-3
size: few

CDR3: CSVAGGATDTQYF
DNA: TGCAGCGTTGCGGGGGGGGCCACAGATACGCAGTATTTT
J: TRBJ2-3
D: TRBD2
V: TRBV29-1
size: few

CDR3: CAISGGTPGSEQFF
DNA: TGTGCCATCAGTGGCGGGACTCCCGGGTCTGAGCAGTTCTTC
J: TRBJ2-1
D: .
V: TRBV10-3
size: few

CDR3: CASSPQYSSYEQYF
DNA: TGTGCCAGCAGTCCGCAATATAGCTCCTACGAGCAGTACTTC
J: TRBJ2-7
D: .
V: TRBV27
size: many

CDR3: CASSDVRESFYNEQFF
DNA: TGTGCCAGCAGTGATGTGCGGGAGTCTTTCTACAATGAGCAGTTCTTC
J: TRBJ2-1
D: TRBD2
V: TRBV2
size: .